This entry concerns a single TCR beta chain. The data were obtained in a study of shared clonotypes between healthy human individuals. The method was immunoSEQ multiplex PCR; TCRdb's version includes in-frame clones alone and lacks a portion of them. This table holds around 750,000 clones, around 67% found once. The CDR3 contains 15 residues. Losses at the gene ends were 2 bases for V and 0 bases for J; bases not matched to a gene: 3. The germline V gene has CDR1 MDHEN and CDR2 SYDVKM. The chain combines TRBV28 with TRBJ2-7; 8 bases map to TRBD1. The clonotype originates from a woman in her 30s in good health. The sample taken for sequencing was memory CD4+ T cells sorted from blood. Subset: CD45RA-negative fraction. CDR3 sequence (DNA): TGTGCCAGCAGTTTAAGGACAGGGATCTCCTACGAGCAGTACTTC. This translates into CASSLRTGISYEQYF.